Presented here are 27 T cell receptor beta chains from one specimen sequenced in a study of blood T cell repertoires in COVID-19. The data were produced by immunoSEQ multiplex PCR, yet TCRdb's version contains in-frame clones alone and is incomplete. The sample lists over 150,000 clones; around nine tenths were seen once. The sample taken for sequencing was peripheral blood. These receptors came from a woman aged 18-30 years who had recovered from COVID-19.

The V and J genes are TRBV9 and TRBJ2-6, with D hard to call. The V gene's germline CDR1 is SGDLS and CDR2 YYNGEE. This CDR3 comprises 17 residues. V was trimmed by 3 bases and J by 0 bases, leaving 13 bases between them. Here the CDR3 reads CASSESYAVSGANVLTF. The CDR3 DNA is TGTGCCAGCAGCGAGAGCTACGCGGTCTCTGGGGCCAACGTCCTGACTTTC.

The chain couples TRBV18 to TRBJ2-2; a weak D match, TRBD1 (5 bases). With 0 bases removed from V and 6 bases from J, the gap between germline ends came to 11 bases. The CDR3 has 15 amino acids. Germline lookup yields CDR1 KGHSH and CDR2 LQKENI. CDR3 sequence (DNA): TGTGCCAGCTCACCACCAAAGGGGTCGGCCGGGGAGCTGTTTTTT. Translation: CASSPPKGSAGELFF.

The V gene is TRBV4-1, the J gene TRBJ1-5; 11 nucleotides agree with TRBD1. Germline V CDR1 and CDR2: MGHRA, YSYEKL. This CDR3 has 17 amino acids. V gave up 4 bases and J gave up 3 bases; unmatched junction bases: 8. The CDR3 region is CASSPRTGGYNNQPQHF. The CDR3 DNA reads TGCGCCAGCAGCCCCCGGACAGGGGGCTACAACAATCAGCCCCAGCATTTT.

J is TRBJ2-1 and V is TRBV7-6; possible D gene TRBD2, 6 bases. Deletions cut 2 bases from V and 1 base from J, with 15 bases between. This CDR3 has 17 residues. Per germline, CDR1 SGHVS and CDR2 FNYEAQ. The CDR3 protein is CASSLISLAGSYNEQFF. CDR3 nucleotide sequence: TGTGCCAGCAGCTTAATCTCCCTGGCGGGATCCTACAATGAGCAGTTCTTC. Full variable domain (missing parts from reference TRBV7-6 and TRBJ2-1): GAGVSQSPRYKVTKRGQDVALRCDPISGHVSLYWYRQALGQGPEFLTYFNYEAQQDKSGLPNDRFSAERPEGSISTLTIQRTEQRDSAMYRCASSLISLAGSYNEQFFGPGTRLTVL.

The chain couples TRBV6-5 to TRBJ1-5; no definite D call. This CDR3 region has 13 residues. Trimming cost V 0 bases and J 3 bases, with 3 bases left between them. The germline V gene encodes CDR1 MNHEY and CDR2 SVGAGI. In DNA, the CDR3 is TGTGCCAGCAGTTACTCTAACAATCAGCCCCAGCATTTT. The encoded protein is CASSYSNNQPQHF.

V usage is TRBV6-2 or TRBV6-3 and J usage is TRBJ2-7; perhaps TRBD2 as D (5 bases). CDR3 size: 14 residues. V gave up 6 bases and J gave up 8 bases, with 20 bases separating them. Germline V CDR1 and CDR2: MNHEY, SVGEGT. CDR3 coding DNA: TGTGCCAGCAGCGGCAGCGGACGGACCTCCAAGCAGTACTTC. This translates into CASSGSGRTSKQYF.

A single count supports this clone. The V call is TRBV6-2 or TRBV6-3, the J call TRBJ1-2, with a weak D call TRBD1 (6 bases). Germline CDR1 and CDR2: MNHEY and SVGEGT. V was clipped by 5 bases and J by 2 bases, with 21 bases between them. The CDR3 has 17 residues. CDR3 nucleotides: TGTGCCAGCAGTCACCCTGGGACAAGGACGCTCAACTATGGCTACACCTTC. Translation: CASSHPGTRTLNYGYTF.

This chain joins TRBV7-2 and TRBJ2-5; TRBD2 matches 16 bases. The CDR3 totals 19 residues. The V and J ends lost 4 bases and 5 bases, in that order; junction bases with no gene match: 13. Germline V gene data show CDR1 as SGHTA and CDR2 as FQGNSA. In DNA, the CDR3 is TGTGCCAGCAGCTACACCCCCGGGACTAGCGGGGGGGCCCGGGAGACCCAGTACTTC. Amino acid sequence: CASSYTPGTSGGARETQYF.

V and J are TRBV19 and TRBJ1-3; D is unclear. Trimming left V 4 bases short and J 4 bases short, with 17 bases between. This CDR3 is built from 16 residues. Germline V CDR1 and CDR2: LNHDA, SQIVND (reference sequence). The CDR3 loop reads CASSSHLRRSGNTIYF. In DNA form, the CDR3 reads TGTGCCAGTAGTAGTCACCTACGTCGGTCAGGAAACACCATATATTTT.

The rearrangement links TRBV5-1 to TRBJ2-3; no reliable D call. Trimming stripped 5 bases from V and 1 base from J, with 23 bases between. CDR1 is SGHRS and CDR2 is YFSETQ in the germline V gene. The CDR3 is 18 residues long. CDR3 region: CASRGWRRTQNRTDTQYF. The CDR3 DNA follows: TGCGCCAGCAGAGGCTGGCGGAGAACCCAAAACCGCACAGATACGCAGTATTTT.

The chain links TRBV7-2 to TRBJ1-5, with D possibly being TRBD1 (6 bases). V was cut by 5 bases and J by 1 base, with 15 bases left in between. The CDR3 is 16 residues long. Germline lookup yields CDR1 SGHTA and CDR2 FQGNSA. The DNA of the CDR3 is TGTGCCAGCAGCCTGCAGGGGTATGGAAGCAATCAGCCCCAGCATTTT. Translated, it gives CASSLQGYGSNQPQHF.

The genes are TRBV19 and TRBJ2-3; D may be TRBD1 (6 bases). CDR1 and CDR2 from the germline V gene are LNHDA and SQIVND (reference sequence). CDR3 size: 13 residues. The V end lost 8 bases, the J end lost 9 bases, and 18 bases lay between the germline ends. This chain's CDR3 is CASRGPGAGTQYF. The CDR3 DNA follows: TGTGCCAGTCGGGGACCAGGGGCCGGCACGCAGTATTTT.

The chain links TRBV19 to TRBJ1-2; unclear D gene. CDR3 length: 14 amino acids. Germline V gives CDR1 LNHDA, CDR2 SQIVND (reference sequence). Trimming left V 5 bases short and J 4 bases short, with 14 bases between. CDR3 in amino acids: CASSEGPGLYGYTF. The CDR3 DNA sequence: TGTGCCAGTAGTGAGGGTCCGGGCCTCTATGGCTACACCTTC.

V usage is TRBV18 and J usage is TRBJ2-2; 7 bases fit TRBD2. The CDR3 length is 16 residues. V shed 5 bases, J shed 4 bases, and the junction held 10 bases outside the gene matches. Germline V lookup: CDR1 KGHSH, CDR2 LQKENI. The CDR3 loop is CASSLPIPGGTGELFF. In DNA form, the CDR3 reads TGTGCCAGCTCATTACCGATCCCGGGGGGCACCGGGGAGCTGTTTTTT.

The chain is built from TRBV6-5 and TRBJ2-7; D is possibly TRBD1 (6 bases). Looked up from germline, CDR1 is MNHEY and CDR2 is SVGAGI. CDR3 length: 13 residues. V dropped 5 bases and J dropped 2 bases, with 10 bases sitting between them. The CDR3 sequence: CASSPGQTYEQYF. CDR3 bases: TGTGCCAGCAGTCCCGGACAGACCTACGAGCAGTACTTC.

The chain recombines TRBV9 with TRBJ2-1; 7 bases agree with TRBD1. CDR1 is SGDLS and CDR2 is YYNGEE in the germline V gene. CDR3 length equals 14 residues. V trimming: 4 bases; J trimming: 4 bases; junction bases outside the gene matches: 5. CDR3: CASSPGTVYNEQFF. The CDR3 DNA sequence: TGTGCCAGCAGCCCGGGGACAGTATACAATGAGCAGTTCTTC.

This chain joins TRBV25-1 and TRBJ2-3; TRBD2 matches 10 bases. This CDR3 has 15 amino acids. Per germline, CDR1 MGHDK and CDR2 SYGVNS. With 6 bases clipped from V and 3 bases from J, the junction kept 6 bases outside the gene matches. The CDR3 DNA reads TGTGCCAGCAGGCTAGCGGGAGCCCAGACAGATACGCAGTATTTT. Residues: CASRLAGAQTDTQYF.

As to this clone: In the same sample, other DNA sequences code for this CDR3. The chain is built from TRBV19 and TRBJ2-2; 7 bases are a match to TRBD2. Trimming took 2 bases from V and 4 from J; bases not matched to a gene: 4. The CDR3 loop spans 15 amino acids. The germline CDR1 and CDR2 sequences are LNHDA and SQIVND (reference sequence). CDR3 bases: TGTGCCAGTAGTATATCGGGGGGACGCACCGGGGAGCTGTTTTTT. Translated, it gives CASSISGGRTGELFF.

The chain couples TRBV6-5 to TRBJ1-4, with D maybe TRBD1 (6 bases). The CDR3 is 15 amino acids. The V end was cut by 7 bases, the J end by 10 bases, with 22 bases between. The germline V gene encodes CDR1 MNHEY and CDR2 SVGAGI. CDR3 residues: CASTYGGRGVGKLFF. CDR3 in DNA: TGTGCCAGCACCTATGGAGGCAGGGGTGTCGGAAAACTGTTTTTT.

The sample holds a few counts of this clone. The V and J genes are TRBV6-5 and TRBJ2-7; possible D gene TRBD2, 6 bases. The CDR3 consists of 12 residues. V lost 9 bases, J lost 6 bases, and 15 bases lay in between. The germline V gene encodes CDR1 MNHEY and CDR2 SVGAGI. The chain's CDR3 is CASPGLQREQYV. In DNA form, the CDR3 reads TGTGCCAGTCCGGGACTCCAGCGCGAGCAGTACGTC.

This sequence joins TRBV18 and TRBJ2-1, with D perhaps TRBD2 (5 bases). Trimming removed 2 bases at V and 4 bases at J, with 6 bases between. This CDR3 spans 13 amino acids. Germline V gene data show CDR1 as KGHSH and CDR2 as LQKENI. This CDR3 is CASSPEGYNEQFF. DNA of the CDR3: TGTGCCAGCTCACCAGAGGGTTACAATGAGCAGTTCTTC.

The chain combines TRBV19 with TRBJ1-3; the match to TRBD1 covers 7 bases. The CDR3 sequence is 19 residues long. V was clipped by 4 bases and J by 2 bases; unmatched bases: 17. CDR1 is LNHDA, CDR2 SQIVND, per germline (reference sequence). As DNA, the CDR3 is TGTGCCAGTAGTACATTAACGAGACCGGACAGGAACCCTGGAAACACCATATATTTT. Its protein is CASSTLTRPDRNPGNTIYF.

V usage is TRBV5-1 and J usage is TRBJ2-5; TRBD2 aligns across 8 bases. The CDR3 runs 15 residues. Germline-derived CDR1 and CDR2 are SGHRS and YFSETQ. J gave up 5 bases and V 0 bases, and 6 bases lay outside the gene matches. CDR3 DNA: TGCGCCAGCAGCTTGGAGCGGGGGACCCGGGAGACCCAGTACTTC. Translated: CASSLERGTRETQYF. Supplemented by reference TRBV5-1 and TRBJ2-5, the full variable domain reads KAGVTQTPRYLIKTRGQQVTLSCSPISGHRSVSWYQQTPGQGLQFLFEYFSETQRNKGNFPGRFSGRQFSNSRSEMNVSTLELGDSALYLCASSLERGTRETQYFGPGTRLLVL.

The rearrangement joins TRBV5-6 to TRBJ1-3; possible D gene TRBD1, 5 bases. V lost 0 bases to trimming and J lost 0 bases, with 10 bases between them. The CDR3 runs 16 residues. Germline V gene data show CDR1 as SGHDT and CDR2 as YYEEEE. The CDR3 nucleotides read TGTGCCAGCAGCTTGGACAGGATCTACTCTGGAAACACCATATATTTT. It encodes CASSLDRIYSGNTIYF.

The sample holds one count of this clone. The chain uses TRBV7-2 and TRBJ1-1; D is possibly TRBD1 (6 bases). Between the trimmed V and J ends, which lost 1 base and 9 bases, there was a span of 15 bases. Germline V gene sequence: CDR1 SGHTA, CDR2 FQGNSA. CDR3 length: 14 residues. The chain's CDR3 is CASSLGSGTNKAFF. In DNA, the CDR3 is TGTGCCAGCAGCTTAGGGTCCGGGACAAACAAAGCTTTCTTT.

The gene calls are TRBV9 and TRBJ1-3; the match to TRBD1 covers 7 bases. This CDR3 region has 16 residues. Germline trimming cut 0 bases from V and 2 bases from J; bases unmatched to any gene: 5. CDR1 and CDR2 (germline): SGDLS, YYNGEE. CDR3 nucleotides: TGTGCCAGCAGCGTAGAGGAGGGGGCAGCTGGAAACACCATATATTTT. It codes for CASSVEEGAAGNTIYF.

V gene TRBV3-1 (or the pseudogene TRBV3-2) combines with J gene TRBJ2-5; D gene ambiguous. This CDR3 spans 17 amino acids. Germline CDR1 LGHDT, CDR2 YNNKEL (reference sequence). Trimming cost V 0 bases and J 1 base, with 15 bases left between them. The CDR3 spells CASSQDRLVRGQETQYF. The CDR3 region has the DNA TGTGCCAGCAGCCAAGATAGGCTAGTTCGAGGCCAAGAGACCCAGTACTTC.